This record covers a single TCR beta chain. No antigen is known for it. Base qualities are not recorded, but no much larger clone differs from it by a single base. This entry is derived from a study of control samples from healthy donors and cancer patients (dated by TCRdb to the early 2020s). The library was prepared using the immunoSEQ multiplex PCR assay. Not all clones reach the TCRdb copy of this immuneACCESS table, which keeps in-frame sequences only. Checked studies attribute under half of the gap to unresolved V genes and leave the rest unexplained. The sample yields roughly 84,000 clones; about nine tenths were counted once. Of the sample, approximately 15% is held by the ten largest clones. For CDR1 and CDR2, the germline V gene (reference sequence) lists LGHDT and YNNKEL. Trimming takes 2 bases from V and 2 bases from J, and the germline ends sit 6 bases apart. Measured from the cysteine to the phenylalanine, the CDR3 is 13 residues long. Kept here is only the CDR3 DNA, which spans 39 bases and is read in frame from base 1.

The chain links TRBV3-1 (or the pseudogene TRBV3-2) with TRBJ1-2, with no confident D gene call. The clonotype was recovered from a man in his forties or fifties in good health. Source material: blood. The CDR3 loop reads CASSQTANYGYTF. The DNA sequence reads TGTGCCAGCAGCCAAACCGCAAACTATGGCTACACCTTC.